The 27 T cell receptor beta chains below were found in one sample sequenced in a study of neurological immune-mediated disorders. Via MiXCR, TCRdb re-called the 5' RACE reads, giving one row per CDR3 protein. The data show approximately 40,000 distinct CDR3 sequences, approximately 5% seen once. Specimen: CD4+ T cells from blood. Receptors originate from a man between 18 and 29 years old in good health.

CDR3 sequence reads: CSASERSDSPLHF. The DNA of the CDR3 is TGCAGTGCTAGTGAAAGATCTGATTCACCCCTCCACTTT. V is TRBV20-1 and J is TRBJ1-6; D ambiguous. In germline, CDR1 is DFQATT, CDR2 SNEGSKA (reference sequence). V lost 3 bases, J lost 8 bases, and 11 bases lay in between. The CDR3 totals 13 residues.

This clonotype was detected ten times or more. The V and J genes are TRBV5-1 and TRBJ2-3; D unresolved. Germline CDR1 reads SGHRS; CDR2 reads YFSETQ. The V gene lost 4 bases and the J gene lost 5 bases, with 5 bases spanning the gap. The CDR3 runs 11 residues. In nucleotides, the CDR3 is TGCGCCAGCAGCGGATTAGATACGCAGTATTTT. Its translation: CASSGLDTQYF. Complete variable domain (other parts from reference TRBV5-1 and TRBJ2-3): KAGVTQTPRYLIKTRGQQVTLSCSPISGHRSVSWYQQTPGQGLQFLFEYFSETQRNKGNFPGRFSGRQFSNSRSEMNVSTLELGDSALYLCASSGLDTQYFGPGTRLTVL.

This clonotype is labeled as medium-sized (0.01 to 0.1%). The chain uses TRBV7-2 and TRBJ2-5; 7 nucleotides agree with TRBD1. CDR3 length: 15 residues. Germline V CDR1 and CDR2: SGHTA, FQGNSA. Trimming removed 1 base from V and 6 bases from J; junction bases left unmatched: 8. For the CDR3, the DNA is TGTGCCAGCAGCTTAGAGAGGGGGCTTACGCAGACCCAGTACTTC. Protein: CASSLERGLTQTQYF.

The chain couples TRBV9 to TRBJ1-6, with a weak D call TRBD1 (6 bases). Looked up from germline, CDR1 is SGDLS and CDR2 is YYNGEE. The CDR3 has 15 residues. The CDR3 region is CTNSAGGRNNSPLHF. The CDR3 DNA is TGTACCAACAGCGCGGGGGGCAGGAATAATTCACCCCTCCACTTT.

This clonotype was found many times. The chain uses TRBV3-1 and TRBJ1-2; possibly TRBD1 for D (6 bases). The V and J ends lost 3 bases and 3 bases respectively, with 17 bases between them. Germline CDR1 reads LGHDT; CDR2 reads YNNKEL (reference sequence). The CDR3 contains 16 residues. In nucleotides, the CDR3 is TGTGCCAGCAGCCAGGGCTCAGGGGAGCCACACTATGGCTACACCTTC. Translated: CASSQGSGEPHYGYTF.

In its sample, this clonotype was seen many times. Relative to the germline gene, one junction end is altered; a read error may explain this. J is TRBJ1-6 and V is TRBV6-5; D is ambiguous. The CDR3 loop spans 13 amino acids. CDR1 MNHEY and CDR2 SVGAGI come from the germline V gene. The CDR3 region has the DNA TGTGCCAGCAGCTACTCCTATAATTCACCCCTCCACTTT. It is translated as CASSYSYNSPLHF.

This clonotype was recorded many times. This chain joins TRBV27 and TRBJ1-2; D remains unclear. The ends were cut back, 6 bases at V and 5 bases at J, with 28 bases in the middle. The CDR3 length is 18 residues. Germline lookup yields CDR1 MNHEY and CDR2 SMNVEV (reference sequence). The CDR3 DNA sequence: TGTGCCAGCAGCCGACTCGGCGGCACTGGGCCGCTAAGGTATGGCTACACCTTC. Its translation: CASSRLGGTGPLRYGYTF.

This clonotype has at least ten counts. V usage is TRBV10-3 and J usage is TRBJ1-2; D is ambiguous. The germline V gene has CDR1 ENHRY and CDR2 SYGVKD. Trimming shortened V by 4 bases and J by 0 bases, and 6 bases separated the two germline ends. The length of the CDR3 is 13 residues. The CDR3 sequence is CAISAQTNYGYTF. As DNA, the CDR3 is TGTGCCATCAGTGCCCAGACTAACTATGGCTACACCTTC.

This clonotype was counted ten times or more. The gene calls are TRBV9 and TRBJ2-1, with 8 nucleotides matching TRBD1. The length of the CDR3 is 17 residues. Looked up from germline, CDR1 is SGDLS and CDR2 is YYNGEE. With V trimmed by 4 bases and J by 8 bases, 17 bases remained unmatched. CDR3 amino acids: CASSPFLDRATTYEQFF. The CDR3 DNA sequence: TGTGCCAGCAGCCCCTTCCTGGACAGGGCGACCACGTATGAGCAGTTCTTC. Full variable domain (remainder filled in from reference TRBV9 and TRBJ2-1): DSGVTQTPKHLITATGQRVTLRCSPRSGDLSVYWYQQSLDQGLQFLIQYYNGEERAKGNILERFSAQQFPDLHSELNLSSLELGDSALYFCASSPFLDRATTYEQFFGPGTRLTVL.

This clonotype was seen at least ten times. The J gene is TRBJ1-1, the V gene TRBV20-1; D is unresolved. The CDR3 is 15 residues long. Germline V gene sequence: CDR1 DFQATT, CDR2 SNEGSKA (reference sequence). Trimming took off 0 bases at V and 0 bases at J, with 11 bases between the two ends. CDR3 DNA sequence: TGCAGTGCTAGAGATTCACCAGCAATGAACACTGAAGCTTTCTTT. Encoded protein: CSARDSPAMNTEAFF.

The J gene is TRBJ2-1, the V gene TRBV11-3; 9 nucleotides align to TRBD1. There are 15 residues in the CDR3. Germline loops: CDR1 SGHNT, CDR2 YENEEA. The J segment lost 5 bases and the V segment lost 5 bases, leaving 7 bases of the junction unmatched. Here the CDR3 DNA reads TGTGCCAGCAGCCCCGGGACAGGGTTAAACAATGAGCAGTTCTTC. It encodes CASSPGTGLNNEQFF.

This clonotype was detected many times. The chain combines TRBV12-3 or TRBV12-4 with TRBJ1-5; 8 positions match TRBD1. V was pared by 3 bases and J by 4 bases, with 8 bases of the junction left unmatched. The CDR3 consists of 16 residues. The CDR3 DNA follows: TGTGCCAGCAGTTTGTATCTACAGGGGGGTAATCAGCCCCAGCATTTT. Amino acid sequence: CASSLYLQGGNQPQHF.

This clonotype was found many times. V and J are TRBV6-1 and TRBJ2-7; D might be TRBD1 (6 bases). Trimming shortened V by 4 bases and J by 3 bases, and 13 bases separated the two germline ends. The CDR3 has 14 amino acids. Per the germline V gene, CDR1 is MNHNS and CDR2 is SASEGT. This chain's CDR3 is CASSAWTARYEQYF. CDR3 bases: TGTGCCAGCAGTGCCTGGACAGCACGCTACGAGCAGTACTTC.

The sample holds many counts of this clonotype. The V call is TRBV29-1, the J call TRBJ1-5; D perhaps matches TRBD1 (6 bases). The CDR3 contains 15 residues. The V end lost 4 bases, the J end lost 2 bases, and 15 bases lay between the germline ends. The germline CDR1 and CDR2 sequences are SQVTM and ANQGSEA. CDR3 protein: CSVVFLGGGNQPQHF. The DNA of the CDR3 is TGCAGCGTTGTCTTTTTGGGGGGCGGCAATCAGCCCCAGCATTTT.

This rearrangement joins TRBV6-1 to TRBJ1-5; D ambiguous. Germline V gene lookup returns CDR1 MNHNS and CDR2 SASEGT. V was trimmed by 2 bases and J by 5 bases, leaving 10 bases between them. The CDR3 spans 14 residues. Written as DNA, the CDR3 is TGTGCCAGCAGTGAACGCAGCTTGTATCAGCCCCAGCATTTT. Encoded protein: CASSERSLYQPQHF.

The chain is built from TRBV30 and TRBJ2-1, with TRBD1 matching over 7 bases. CDR3 length: 15 amino acids. In germline, CDR1 is GTSNPN, CDR2 SVGIG (reference sequence). The J segment lost 7 bases and the V segment lost 2 bases, leaving 11 bases of the junction unmatched. CDR3 DNA sequence: TGTGCCTGGAGTTATTTTCCGGGACAGAGAAATGAGCAGTTCTTC. It yields the protein CAWSYFPGQRNEQFF.

This clonotype was seen repeatedly, ten times or more. This chain links TRBV6-2 or TRBV6-3 with TRBJ1-5; a weak D match, TRBD1 (5 bases). The CDR3 covers 13 residues. Germline V gene sequence: CDR1 MNHEY, CDR2 SVGEGT. The ends were cut back, 6 bases at V and 6 bases at J, with 12 bases in the middle. The CDR3 here is CASRDSGSQPQHF. The DNA for the CDR3 is TGTGCCAGCAGAGATTCAGGGAGTCAGCCCCAGCATTTT.

This clonotype has ten or more counts. The V gene is TRBV5-5, the J gene TRBJ2-7; D is perhaps TRBD1 (6 bases). The CDR3 spans 13 residues. CDR1 and CDR2 (germline): SGHKS, YYEKEE (reference sequence). Between the trimmed V and J ends, which lost 4 bases and 4 bases, there was a span of 12 bases. The DNA for the CDR3 is TGTGCCAGCAGCACTATAGGGGGATACGAGCAGTACTTC. This translates into CASSTIGGYEQYF.

This clonotype has at least ten counts. J is TRBJ1-1 and V is TRBV9; D remains ambiguous. CDR1 and CDR2 (germline): SGDLS, YYNGEE. V lost 4 bases and J lost 0, with 13 bases in between. The CDR3 contains 15 residues. The CDR3 loop reads CASSLSHRMNTEAFF. CDR3 nucleotides: TGTGCCAGCAGCCTTTCCCACCGCATGAACACTGAAGCTTTCTTT. Together with reference TRBV9 and TRBJ1-1, the CDR3 gives the full variable domain: DSGVTQTPKHLITATGQRVTLRCSPRSGDLSVYWYQQSLDQGLQFLIQYYNGEERAKGNILERFSAQQFPDLHSELNLSSLELGDSALYFCASSLSHRMNTEAFFGQGTRLTVV.

This clonotype was found many times. The V gene is TRBV6-5, the J gene TRBJ1-1, with D maybe TRBD1 (6 bases). Germline loops: CDR1 MNHEY, CDR2 SVGAGI. The CDR3 is 14 residues long. The V gene lost 10 bases and the J gene lost 6 bases, with 21 bases spanning the gap. CDR3 nucleotides: TGTGCCACCAACGGGGGCGGTGGGTCGGCTGAAGCTTTCTTT. This encodes CATNGGGGSAEAFF.

This clonotype was seen at least ten times. The chain carries TRBV14 and TRBJ1-2; no clear D. This CDR3 spans 16 amino acids. Trimming took off 1 base at V and 8 bases at J, with 20 bases between the two ends. Germline V gene sequence: CDR1 SGHDN, CDR2 FVKESK. For the CDR3, the DNA is TGTGCCAGCAGCCAAGTGGGTAGTATAACTACTTCGGGCTACACCTTC. Its translation: CASSQVGSITTSGYTF.

This clonotype was recorded many times. The gene calls are TRBV5-1 and TRBJ1-1; D is uncertain. In germline, CDR1 is SGHRS, CDR2 YFSETQ. The CDR3 extends over 15 amino acids. Trimming removed 0 bases at V and 0 bases at J, with 9 bases between. DNA for the CDR3: TGCGCCAGCAGCTTGGGAGTAGGGCTGAACACTGAAGCTTTCTTT. It encodes CASSLGVGLNTEAFF.

Of note for this clonotype: Since no conserved phenylalanine or tryptophan closes the CDR3, a read error is the likely cause. This chain joins TRBV5-1 and TRBJ2-1; the match to TRBD1 covers 8 bases. The trim removed 8 bases at V and 5 bases at J, leaving 15 bases unmatched. In germline, CDR1 is SGHRS, CDR2 YFSETQ. CDR3 size: 16 residues. The CDR3 nucleotides are TGCGCCAGTAGCGTACGACAGGGGTTAAGGAACAATGAGCAGTTCTGC. It yields the protein CASSVRQGLRNNEQFC.

This clonotype was seen repeatedly, ten times or more. V usage is TRBV4-1 and J usage is TRBJ2-5, with TRBD2 identical over 8 bases. Trimming at V came to 0 bases and at J to 5 bases, leaving 5 bases not matched to a gene. This CDR3 is 15 amino acids long. Germline CDR1 MGHRA, CDR2 YSYEKL. The CDR3 protein is CASSQDGGGRETQYF. The CDR3 nucleotides read TGCGCCAGCAGCCAAGACGGGGGGGGGCGTGAGACCCAGTACTTC.

The CDR3 DNA reads as TGTGCCAGCAGTCAACCTGCGACTAACGGGGGTTGGGATGAGCAGTTCTTC. Translated: CASSQPATNGGWDEQFF. The chain has TRBV3-1 and TRBJ2-1, with D possibly being TRBD2 (6 bases). V lost 6 bases and J lost 8, with 26 bases in between. Germline lookup yields CDR1 LGHDT and CDR2 YNNKEL (reference sequence). The length of the CDR3 is 17 residues.

This clonotype was recorded at least ten times. The chain has TRBV5-1 and TRBJ2-3, with D perhaps matching TRBD2 (7 bases). The germline V gene has CDR1 SGHRS and CDR2 YFSETQ. Trimming cost V 5 bases and J 0 bases, with 13 bases left between them. The CDR3 loop spans 15 amino acids. DNA of the CDR3: TGCGCCAGCAGGAAGGCGGGGGCTAGCACAGATACGCAGTATTTT. This translates into CASRKAGASTDTQYF.

This clonotype was recorded at least ten times. The chain combines TRBV15 with TRBJ2-7, with a possible D match to TRBD1 (5 bases). The V end was cut by 2 bases, the J end by 6 bases, with 11 bases between. CDR1 and CDR2 from the germline V gene are LNHNV and YYDKDF (reference sequence). CDR3 length: 13 residues. For the CDR3, the DNA is TGTGCCACCAGCAGAATAAGGGGTGGCGAGCAGTACTTC. This translates into CATSRIRGGEQYF.